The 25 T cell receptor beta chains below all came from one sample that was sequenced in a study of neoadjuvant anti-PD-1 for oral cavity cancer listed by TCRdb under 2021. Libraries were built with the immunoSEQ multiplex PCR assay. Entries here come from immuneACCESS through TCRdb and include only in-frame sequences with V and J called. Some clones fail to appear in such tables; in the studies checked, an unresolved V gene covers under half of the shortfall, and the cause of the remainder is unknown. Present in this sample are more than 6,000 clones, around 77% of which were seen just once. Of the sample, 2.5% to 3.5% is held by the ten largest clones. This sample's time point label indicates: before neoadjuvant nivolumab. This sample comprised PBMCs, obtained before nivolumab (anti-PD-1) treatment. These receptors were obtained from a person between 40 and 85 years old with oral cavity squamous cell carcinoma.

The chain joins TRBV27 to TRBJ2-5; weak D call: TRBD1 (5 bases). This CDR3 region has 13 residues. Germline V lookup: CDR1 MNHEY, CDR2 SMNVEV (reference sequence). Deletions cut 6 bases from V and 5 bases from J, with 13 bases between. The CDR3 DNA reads TGTGCCAGCAGCCAGGGATTCGCGGAGACCCAGTACTTC. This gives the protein CASSQGFAETQYF.

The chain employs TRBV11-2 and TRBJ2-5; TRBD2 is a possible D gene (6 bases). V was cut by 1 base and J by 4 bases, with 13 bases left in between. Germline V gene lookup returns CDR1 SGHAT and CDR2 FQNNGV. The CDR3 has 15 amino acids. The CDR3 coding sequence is TGTGCCAGCAGCTTAGGTCGGAGGGGAGGAGAGACCCAGTACTTC. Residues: CASSLGRRGGETQYF. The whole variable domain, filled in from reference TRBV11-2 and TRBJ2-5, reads EAGVAQSPRYKIIEKRQSVAFWCNPISGHATLYWYQQILGQGPKLLIQFQNNGVVDDSQLPKDRFSAERLKGVDSTLKIQPAKLEDSAVYLCASSLGRRGGETQYFGPGTRLLVL.

Written as DNA, the CDR3 is TGTGCCAGTAGCCCCCGTGGGGCCGATCAGCCCCAGCATTTT. It specifies CASSPRGADQPQHF. The V call is TRBV19, the J call TRBJ1-5; a possible D gene is TRBD1 (5 bases). Germline V gene lookup returns CDR1 LNHDA and CDR2 SQIVND (reference sequence). This CDR3 region has 14 residues. Trimming pared 6 bases from V and 5 bases from J, leaving 14 bases between.

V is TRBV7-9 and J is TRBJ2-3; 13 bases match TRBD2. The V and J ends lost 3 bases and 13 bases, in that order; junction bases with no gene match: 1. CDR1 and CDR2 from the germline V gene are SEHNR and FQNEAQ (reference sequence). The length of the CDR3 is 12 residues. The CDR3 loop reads CASSLTSGGKYF. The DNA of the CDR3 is TGTGCCAGCAGCTTGACTAGCGGGGGGAAGTATTTT. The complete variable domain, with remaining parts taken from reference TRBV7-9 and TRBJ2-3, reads DTGVSQNPRHKITKRGQNVTFRCDPISEHNRLYWYRQTLGQGPEFLTYFQNEAQLEKSRLLSDRFSAERPKGSFSTLEIQRTEQGDSAMYLCASSLTSGGKYFGPGTRLTVL.

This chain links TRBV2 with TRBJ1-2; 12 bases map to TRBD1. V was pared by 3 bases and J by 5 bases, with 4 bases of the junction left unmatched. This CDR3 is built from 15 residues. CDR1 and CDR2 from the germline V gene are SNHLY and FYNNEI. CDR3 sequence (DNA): TGTGCCAGCAGTGATGGGACAGGGGGCATATATGGCTACACCTTC. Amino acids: CASSDGTGGIYGYTF.

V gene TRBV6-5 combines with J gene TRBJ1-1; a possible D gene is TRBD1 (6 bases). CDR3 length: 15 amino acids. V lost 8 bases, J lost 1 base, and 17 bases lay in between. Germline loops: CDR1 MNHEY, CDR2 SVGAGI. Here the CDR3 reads CASARGGQANTEAFF. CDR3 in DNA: TGTGCCAGCGCAAGAGGGGGACAAGCGAACACTGAAGCTTTCTTT.

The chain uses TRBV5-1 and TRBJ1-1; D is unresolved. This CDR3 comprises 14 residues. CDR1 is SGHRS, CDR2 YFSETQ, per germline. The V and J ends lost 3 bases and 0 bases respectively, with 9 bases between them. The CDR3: CASSSGMMNTEAFF. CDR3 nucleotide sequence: TGCGCCAGCAGCTCGGGCATGATGAACACTGAAGCTTTCTTT.

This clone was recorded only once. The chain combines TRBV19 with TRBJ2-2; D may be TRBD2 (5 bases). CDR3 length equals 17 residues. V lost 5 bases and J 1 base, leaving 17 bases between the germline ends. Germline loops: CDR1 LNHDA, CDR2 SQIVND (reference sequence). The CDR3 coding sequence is TGTGCCAGTAGTCCCCTCGAGGGTGGAGAGAACACCGGGGAGCTGTTTTTT. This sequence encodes CASSPLEGGENTGELFF.

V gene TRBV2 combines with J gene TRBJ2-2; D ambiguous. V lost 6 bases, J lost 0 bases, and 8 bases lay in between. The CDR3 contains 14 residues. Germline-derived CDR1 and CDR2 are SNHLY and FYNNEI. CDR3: CASRGRTNTGELFF. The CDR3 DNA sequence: TGTGCCAGCAGGGGTCGGACGAACACCGGGGAGCTGTTTTTT.

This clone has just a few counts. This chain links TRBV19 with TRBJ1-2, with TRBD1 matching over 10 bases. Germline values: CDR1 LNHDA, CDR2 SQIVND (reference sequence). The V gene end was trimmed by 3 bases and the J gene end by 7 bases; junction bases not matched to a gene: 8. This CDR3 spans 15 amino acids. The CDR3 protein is CASSMPTGGMRGYTF. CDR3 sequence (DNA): TGTGCCAGTAGTATGCCGACAGGGGGCATGCGTGGCTACACCTTC.

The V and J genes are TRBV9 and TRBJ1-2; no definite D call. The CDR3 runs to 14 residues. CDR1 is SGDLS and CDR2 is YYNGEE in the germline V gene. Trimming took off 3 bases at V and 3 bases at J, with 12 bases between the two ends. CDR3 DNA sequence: TGTGCCAGCAGCGATGCCCTGGAGGACTATGGCTACACCTTC. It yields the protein CASSDALEDYGYTF.

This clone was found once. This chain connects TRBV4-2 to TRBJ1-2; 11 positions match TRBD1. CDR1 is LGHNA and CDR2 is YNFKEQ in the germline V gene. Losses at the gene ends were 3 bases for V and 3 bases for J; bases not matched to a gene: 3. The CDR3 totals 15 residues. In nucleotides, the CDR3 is TGTGCCAGCAGCCAGGACAGGGGGCAGCACTATGGCTACACCTTC. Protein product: CASSQDRGQHYGYTF.

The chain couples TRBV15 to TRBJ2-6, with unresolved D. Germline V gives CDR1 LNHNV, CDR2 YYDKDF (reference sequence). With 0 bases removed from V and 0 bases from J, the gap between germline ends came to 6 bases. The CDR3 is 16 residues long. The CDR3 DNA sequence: TGTGCCACCAGCAGAGATCTGGTCTCTGGGGCCAACGTCCTGACTTTC. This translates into CATSRDLVSGANVLTF.

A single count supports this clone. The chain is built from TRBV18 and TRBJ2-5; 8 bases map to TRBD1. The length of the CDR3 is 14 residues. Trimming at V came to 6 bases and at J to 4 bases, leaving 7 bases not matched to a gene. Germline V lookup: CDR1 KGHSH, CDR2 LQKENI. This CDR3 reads CASSGTGGRETQYF. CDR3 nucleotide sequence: TGTGCCAGCTCGGGCACAGGGGGGCGAGAGACCCAGTACTTC.

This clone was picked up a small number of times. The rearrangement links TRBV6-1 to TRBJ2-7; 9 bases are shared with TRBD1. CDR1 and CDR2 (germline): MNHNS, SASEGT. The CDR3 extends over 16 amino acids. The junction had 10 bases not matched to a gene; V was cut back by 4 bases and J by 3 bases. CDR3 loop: CASSADAGTGNYEQYF. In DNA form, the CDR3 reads TGTGCCAGCAGTGCCGACGCCGGGACAGGGAACTACGAGCAGTACTTC.

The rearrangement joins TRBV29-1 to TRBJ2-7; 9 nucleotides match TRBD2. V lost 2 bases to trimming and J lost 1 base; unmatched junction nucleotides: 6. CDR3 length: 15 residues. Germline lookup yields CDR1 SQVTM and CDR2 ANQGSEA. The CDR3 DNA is TGCAGCGTTGAACGGCTAGCGGGGAGGTCCTACGAGCAGTACTTC. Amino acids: CSVERLAGRSYEQYF.

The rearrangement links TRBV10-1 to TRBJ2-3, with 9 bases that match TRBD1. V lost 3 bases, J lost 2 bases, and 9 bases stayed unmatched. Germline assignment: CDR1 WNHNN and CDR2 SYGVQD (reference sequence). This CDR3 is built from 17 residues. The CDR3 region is CASSEGTGGFDTDTQYF. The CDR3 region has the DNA TGCGCCAGCAGTGAAGGTACAGGGGGCTTCGACACAGATACGCAGTATTTT.

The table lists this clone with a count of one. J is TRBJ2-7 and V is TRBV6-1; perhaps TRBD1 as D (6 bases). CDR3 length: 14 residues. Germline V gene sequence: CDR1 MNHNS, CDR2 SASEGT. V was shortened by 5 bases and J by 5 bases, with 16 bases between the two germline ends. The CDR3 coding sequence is TGTGCCAGCAGTTCCTCCCACAGGGACCACGAGCAGTACTTC. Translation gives CASSSSHRDHEQYF.

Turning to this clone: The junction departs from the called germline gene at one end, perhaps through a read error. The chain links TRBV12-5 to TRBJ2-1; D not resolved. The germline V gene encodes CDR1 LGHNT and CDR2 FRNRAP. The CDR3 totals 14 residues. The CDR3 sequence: CASGLPLSHNEQFF. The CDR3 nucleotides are TGTGCTAGTGGTTTGCCGCTCTCCCACAATGAGCAGTTCTTC. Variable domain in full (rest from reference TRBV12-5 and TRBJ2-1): DARVTQTPRHKVTEMGQEVTMRCQPILGHNTVFWYRQTMMQGLELLAYFRNRAPLDDSGMPKDRFSAEMPDATLATLKIQPSEPRDSAVYFCASGLPLSHNEQFFGPGTRLTVL.

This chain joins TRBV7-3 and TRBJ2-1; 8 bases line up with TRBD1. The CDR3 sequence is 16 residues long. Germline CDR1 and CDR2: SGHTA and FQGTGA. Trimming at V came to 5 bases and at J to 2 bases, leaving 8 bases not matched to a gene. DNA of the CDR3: TGTGCCAGCAGCCCTCAAGGGACAGGTACCTACAATGAGCAGTTCTTC. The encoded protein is CASSPQGTGTYNEQFF.

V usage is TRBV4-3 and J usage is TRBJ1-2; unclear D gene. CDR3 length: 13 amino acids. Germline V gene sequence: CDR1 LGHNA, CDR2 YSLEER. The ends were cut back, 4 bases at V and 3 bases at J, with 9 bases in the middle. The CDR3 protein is CASSPRIYYGYTF. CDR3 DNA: TGCGCCAGCAGCCCTCGGATCTACTATGGCTACACCTTC.

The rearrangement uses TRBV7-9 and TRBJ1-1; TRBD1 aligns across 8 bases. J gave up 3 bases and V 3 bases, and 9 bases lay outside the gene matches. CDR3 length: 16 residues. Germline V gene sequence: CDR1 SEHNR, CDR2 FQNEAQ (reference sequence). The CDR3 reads CASSFRTGLNDTEAFF. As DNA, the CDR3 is TGTGCCAGCAGCTTCAGGACAGGGCTGAACGACACTGAAGCTTTCTTT.

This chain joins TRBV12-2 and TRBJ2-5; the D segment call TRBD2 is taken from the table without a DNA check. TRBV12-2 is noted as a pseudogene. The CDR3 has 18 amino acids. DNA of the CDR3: TGTGCAAGTCGCTTAGTATCAAGGCGGCGGGGGCGGCAAGAGACCCAGTACTTC. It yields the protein CASRLVSRRRGRQETQYF.

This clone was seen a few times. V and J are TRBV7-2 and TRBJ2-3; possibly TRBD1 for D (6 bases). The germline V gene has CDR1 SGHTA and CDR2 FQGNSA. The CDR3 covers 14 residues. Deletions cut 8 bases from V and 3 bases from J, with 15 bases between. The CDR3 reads CASEGEGRTDTQYF. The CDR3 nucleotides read TGTGCCAGCGAGGGGGAAGGTAGGACAGATACGCAGTATTTT.

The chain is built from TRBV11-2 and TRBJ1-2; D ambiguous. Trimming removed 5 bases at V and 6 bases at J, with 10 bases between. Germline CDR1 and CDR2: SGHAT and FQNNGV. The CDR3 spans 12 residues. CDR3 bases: TGTGCCAGCAGCCACCAGATGAATGGCTACACCTTC. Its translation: CASSHQMNGYTF.